This T cell receptor beta chain was identified during a study of T cell responses to AZD1222 COVID-19 vaccine. Study-wide findings and caveats: Distributed over spike, vaccine-associated CD4 TCRs predominated at 160-218 and 743-854. Nearly half of spike-specific TCRs reportedly target variant regions that are unmutated in the B.1.351 and B.1.1.7 variants. Among the donors, most were white British and more were female, and clonal diversity was possibly underestimated.

As concerns this clone: Its antigen is not known.

The assay was immunoSEQ multiplex PCR, and TCRdb's table has in-frame clones only and misses some. The sample lists around 100,000 clones; 80% to 85% were seen once. Germline lookup yields CDR1 MNHEY and CDR2 SVGAGI. The V gene lost 4 bases and the J gene lost 7 bases, with 14 bases spanning the gap. The CDR3 covers 14 residues. The material was peripheral blood, obtained on day 0 of AZD1222 vaccination. This receptor was identified in an adult in good health. The chain is built from TRBV6-5 and TRBJ1-5; D remains unclear. CDR3 bases: TGTGCCAGCAGTTTGACGGCCGCGGACCAGCCCCAGCATTTT. This translates into CASSLTAADQPQHF.